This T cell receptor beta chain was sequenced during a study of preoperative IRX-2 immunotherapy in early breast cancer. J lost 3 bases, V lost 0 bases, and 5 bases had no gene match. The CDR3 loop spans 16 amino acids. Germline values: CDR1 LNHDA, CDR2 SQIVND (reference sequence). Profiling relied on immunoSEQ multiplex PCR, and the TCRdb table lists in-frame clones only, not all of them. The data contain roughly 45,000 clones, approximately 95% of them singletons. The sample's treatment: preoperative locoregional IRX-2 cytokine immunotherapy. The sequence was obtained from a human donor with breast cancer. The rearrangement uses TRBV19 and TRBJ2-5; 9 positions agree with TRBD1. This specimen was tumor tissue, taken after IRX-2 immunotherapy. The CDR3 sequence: CASSIDRRTGEETQYF. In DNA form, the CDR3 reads TGTGCCAGTAGTATAGATCGGCGGACAGGGGAAGAGACCCAGTACTTC.